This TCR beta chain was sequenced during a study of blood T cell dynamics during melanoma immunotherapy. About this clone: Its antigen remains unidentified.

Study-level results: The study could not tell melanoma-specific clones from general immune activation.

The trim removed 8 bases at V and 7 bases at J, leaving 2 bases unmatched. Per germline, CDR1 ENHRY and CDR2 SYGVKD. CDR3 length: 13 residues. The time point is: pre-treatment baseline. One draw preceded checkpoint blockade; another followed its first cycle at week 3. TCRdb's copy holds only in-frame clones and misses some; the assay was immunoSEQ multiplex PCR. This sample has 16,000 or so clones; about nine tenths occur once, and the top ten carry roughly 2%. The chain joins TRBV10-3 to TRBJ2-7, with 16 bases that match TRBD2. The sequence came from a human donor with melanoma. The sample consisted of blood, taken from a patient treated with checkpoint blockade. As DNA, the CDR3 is TGTGCCATCGGGACTAGCGGGGGGGCGGAGCAGTACTTC. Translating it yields CAIGTSGGAEQYF.